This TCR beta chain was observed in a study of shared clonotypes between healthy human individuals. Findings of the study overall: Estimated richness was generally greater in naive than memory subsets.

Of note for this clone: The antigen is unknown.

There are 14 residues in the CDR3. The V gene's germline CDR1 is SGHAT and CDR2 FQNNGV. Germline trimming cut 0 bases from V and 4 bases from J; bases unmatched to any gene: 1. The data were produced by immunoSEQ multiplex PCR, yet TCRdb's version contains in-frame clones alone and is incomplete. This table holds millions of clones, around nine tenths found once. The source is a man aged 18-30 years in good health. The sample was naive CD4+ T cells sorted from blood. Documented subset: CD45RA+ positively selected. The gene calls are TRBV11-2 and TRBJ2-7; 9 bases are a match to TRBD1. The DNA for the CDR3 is TGTGCCAGCAGCTTAGAACAGGGGGCTTACGAGCAGTACTTC. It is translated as CASSLEQGAYEQYF. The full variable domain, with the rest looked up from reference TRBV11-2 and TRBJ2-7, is EAGVAQSPRYKIIEKRQSVAFWCNPISGHATLYWYQQILGQGPKLLIQFQNNGVVDDSQLPKDRFSAERLKGVDSTLKIQPAKLEDSAVYLCASSLEQGAYEQYFGPGTRLTVT.